The clone carrying this TCR beta chain is labeled large. No antigen is known for it. This entry is derived from a study of spatial heterogeneity in lung cancer. Study as a whole: TCR transcript abundance in tumor regions was strongly correlated with the T cell module score obtained from matched bulk RNA-seq. The average count in raw reads for each unique TCR and UMI combination exceeded nine appearances. Whole-study results and caveats: Tumors with more nonsynonymous mutations had more expanded intratumoral alpha and beta TCRs.

Time point noted: sample taken at primary tumor resection. The donor population consisted of just over 70 patients with untreated, early-stage non-small cell lung cancer. This CDR3 spans 13 amino acids. Deletions cut 2 bases from V and 4 bases from J, with 8 bases between. Germline CDR1 and CDR2: SGHVS and FQNEAQ. TCRdb independently ran MiXCR on the 5' RACE reads; one entry per CDR3 protein. The sample has some 2,600 distinct CDR3 sequences; 15% to 17% are singletons. The V gene is TRBV7-8, the J gene TRBJ1-1; D is uncertain. The source material was lung tumor tissue, sampled at surgery. The sequence was collected from a female donor with early-stage non-small cell lung cancer. For the CDR3, the DNA is TGTGCCAGCAGCTTACAGGCCGGCACTGAAGCTTTCTTT. It translates to CASSLQAGTEAFF.